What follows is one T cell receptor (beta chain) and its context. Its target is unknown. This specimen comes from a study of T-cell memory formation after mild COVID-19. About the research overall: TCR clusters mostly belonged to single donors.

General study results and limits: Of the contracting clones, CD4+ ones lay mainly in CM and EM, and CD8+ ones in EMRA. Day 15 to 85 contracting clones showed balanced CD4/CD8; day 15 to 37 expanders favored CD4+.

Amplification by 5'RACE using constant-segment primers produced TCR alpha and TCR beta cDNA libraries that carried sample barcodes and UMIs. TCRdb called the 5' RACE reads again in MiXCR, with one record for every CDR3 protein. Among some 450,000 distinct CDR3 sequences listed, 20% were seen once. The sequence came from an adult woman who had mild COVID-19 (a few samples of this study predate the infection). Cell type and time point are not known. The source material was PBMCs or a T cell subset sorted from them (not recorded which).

CDR3 sequence (DNA): TGTGCCAGCAGTTTGGTTCCGGGGGCAGGGGGAACTGAAGCTTTCTTT. Its translation: CASSLVPGAGGTEAFF. The J gene is TRBJ1-1, the V gene TRBV27; 7 bases map to TRBD1. The CDR3 covers 16 residues. V gave up 3 bases and J gave up 5 bases; unmatched junction bases: 12. CDR1 MNHEY and CDR2 SMNVEV come from the germline V gene (reference sequence).